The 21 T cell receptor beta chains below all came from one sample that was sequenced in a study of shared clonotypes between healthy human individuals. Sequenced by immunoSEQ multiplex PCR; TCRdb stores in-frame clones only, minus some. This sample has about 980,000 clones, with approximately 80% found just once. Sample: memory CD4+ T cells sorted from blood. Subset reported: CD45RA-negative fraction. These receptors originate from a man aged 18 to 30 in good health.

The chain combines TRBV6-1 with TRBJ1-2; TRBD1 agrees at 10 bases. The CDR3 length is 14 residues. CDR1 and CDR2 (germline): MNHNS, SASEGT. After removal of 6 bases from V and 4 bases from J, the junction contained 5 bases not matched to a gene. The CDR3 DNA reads TGTGCCAGCAGGCCGACAGGGGGCCTCTATGGCTACACCTTC. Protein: CASRPTGGLYGYTF.

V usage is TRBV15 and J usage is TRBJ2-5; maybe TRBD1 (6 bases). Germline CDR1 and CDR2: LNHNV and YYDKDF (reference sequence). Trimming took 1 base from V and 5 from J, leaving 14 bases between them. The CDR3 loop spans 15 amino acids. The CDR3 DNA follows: TGTGCCACCAGCAGAGTTCGACAGGTGTGGGAGACCCAGTACTTC. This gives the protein CATSRVRQVWETQYF. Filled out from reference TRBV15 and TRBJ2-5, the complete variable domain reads DAMVIQNPRYQVTQFGKPVTLSCSQTLNHNVMYWYQQKSSQAPKLLFHYYDKDFNNEADTPDNFQSRRPNTSFCFLDIRSPGLGDTAMYLCATSRVRQVWETQYFGPGTRLLVL.

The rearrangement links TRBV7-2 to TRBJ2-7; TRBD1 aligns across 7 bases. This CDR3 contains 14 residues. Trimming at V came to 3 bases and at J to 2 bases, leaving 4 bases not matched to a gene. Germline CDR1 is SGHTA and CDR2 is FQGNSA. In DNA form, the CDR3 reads TGTGCCAGCAGCTTTTGGGACAGCGCCTACGAGCAGTACTTC. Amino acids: CASSFWDSAYEQYF.

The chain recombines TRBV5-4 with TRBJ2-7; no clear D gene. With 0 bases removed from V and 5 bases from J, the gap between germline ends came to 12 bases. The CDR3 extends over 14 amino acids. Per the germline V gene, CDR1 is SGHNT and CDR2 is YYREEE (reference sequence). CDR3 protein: CASSLGRRGDEQYF. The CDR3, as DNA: TGTGCCAGCAGCTTGGGCAGGAGAGGAGACGAGCAGTACTTC.

The CDR3 is CASGMDYSNQPQHF. Here the CDR3 DNA reads TGTGCCAGCGGGATGGATTATAGCAATCAGCCCCAGCATTTT. The V call is TRBV18, the J call TRBJ1-5; D is uncertain. Germline V gene sequence: CDR1 KGHSH, CDR2 LQKENI. The CDR3 runs to 14 residues. V lost 8 bases to trimming and J lost 0 bases, with 11 bases between them.

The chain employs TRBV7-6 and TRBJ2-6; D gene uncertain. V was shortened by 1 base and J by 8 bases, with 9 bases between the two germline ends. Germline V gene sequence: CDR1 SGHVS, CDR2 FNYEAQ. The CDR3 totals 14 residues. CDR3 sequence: CASSLVTTTNVLTF. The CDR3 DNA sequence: TGTGCCAGCAGCTTAGTAACAACGACCAACGTCCTGACTTTC.

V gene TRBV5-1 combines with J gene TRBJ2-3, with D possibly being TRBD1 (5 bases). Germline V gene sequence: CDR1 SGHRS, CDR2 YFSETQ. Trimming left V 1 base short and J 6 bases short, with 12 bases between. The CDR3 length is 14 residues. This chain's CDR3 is CASSLMGPQDTQYF. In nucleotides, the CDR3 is TGCGCCAGCAGCTTGATGGGGCCCCAGGATACGCAGTATTTT.

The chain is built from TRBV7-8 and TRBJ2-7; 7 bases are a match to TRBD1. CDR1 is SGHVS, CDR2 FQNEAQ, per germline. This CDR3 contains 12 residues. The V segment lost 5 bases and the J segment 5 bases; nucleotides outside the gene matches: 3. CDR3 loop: CASSIDRDEQYF. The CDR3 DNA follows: TGTGCCAGCAGCATCGACAGGGACGAGCAGTACTTC.

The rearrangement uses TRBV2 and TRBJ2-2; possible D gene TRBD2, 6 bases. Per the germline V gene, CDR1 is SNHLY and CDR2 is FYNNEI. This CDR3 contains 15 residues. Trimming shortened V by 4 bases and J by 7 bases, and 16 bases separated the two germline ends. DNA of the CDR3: TGTGCCAGCAGTGCACAGCGTATAGCGGTCGGGGAGCTGTTTTTT. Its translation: CASSAQRIAVGELFF.

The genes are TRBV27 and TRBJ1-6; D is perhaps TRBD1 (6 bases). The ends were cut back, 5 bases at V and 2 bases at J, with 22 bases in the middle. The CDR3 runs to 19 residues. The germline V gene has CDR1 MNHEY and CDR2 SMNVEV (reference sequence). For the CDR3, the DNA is TGTGCCAGCAGTCATCCGACAGGAACGGGAAGGACCTATAATTCACCCCTCCACTTT. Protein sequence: CASSHPTGTGRTYNSPLHF.

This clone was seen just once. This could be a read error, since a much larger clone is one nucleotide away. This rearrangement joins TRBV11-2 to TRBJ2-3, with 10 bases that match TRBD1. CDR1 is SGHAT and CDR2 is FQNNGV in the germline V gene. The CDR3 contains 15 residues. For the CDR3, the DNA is TGTGCCAGCAGCCCCGGGACAGGGGCCACAGATGCGCAGTATTTT. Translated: CASSPGTGATDAQYF.

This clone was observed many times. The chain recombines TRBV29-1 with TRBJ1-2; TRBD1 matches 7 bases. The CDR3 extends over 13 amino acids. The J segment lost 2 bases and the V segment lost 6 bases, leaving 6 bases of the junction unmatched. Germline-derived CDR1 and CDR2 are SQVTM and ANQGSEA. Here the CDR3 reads CSVVTGINYGYTF. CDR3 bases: TGCAGCGTCGTGACAGGGATCAACTATGGCTACACCTTC.

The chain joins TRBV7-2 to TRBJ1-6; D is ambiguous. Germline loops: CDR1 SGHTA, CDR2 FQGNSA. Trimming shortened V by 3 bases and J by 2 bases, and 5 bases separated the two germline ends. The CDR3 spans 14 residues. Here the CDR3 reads CASSFQPYNSPLHF. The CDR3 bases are TGTGCCAGCAGCTTTCAGCCCTATAATTCACCCCTCCACTTT.

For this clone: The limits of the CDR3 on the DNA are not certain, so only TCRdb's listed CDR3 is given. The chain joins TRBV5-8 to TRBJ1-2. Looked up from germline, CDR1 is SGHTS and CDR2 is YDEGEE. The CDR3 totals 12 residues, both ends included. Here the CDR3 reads CASSNLWQHYTF.

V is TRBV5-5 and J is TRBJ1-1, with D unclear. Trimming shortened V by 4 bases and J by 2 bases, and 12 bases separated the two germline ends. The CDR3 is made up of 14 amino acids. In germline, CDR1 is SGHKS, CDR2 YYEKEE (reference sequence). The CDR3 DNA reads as TGTGCCAGCAGCGCCGGGTTGATAAACACTGAAGCTTTCTTT. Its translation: CASSAGLINTEAFF.

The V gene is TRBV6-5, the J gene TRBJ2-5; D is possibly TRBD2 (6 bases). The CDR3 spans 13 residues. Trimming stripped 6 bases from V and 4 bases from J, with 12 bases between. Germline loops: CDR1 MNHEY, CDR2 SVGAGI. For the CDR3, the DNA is TGTGCCAGCAGATACCGGGAGTCAGAGACCCAGTACTTC. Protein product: CASRYRESETQYF.

The CDR3 DNA sequence: TGTGCCAGCAGCAGTCAACACTATGGCTACACCTTC. Translated: CASSSQHYGYTF. The V gene is TRBV9, the J gene TRBJ1-2; no reliable D call. Germline CDR1 and CDR2: SGDLS and YYNGEE. The CDR3 loop spans 12 amino acids. The ends were cut back, 4 bases at V and 3 bases at J, with 7 bases in the middle.

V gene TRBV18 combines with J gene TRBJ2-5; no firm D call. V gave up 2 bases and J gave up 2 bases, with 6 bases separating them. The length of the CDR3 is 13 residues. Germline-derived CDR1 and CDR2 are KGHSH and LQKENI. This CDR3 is CASSPFSQETQYF. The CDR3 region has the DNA TGTGCCAGCTCACCATTTTCTCAAGAGACCCAGTACTTC.

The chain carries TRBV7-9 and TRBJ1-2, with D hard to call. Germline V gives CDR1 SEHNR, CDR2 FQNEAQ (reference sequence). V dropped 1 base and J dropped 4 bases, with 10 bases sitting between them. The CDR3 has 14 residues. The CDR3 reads CASSLGSSAYGYTF. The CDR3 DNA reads TGTGCCAGCAGCTTAGGATCCAGCGCCTATGGCTACACCTTC.

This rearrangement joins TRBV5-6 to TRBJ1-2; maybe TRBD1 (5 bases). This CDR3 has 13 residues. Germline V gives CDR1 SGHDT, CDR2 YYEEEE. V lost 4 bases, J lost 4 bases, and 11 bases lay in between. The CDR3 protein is CASSERGFYGYTF. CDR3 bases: TGTGCCAGCAGCGAGCGGGGCTTCTATGGCTACACCTTC.

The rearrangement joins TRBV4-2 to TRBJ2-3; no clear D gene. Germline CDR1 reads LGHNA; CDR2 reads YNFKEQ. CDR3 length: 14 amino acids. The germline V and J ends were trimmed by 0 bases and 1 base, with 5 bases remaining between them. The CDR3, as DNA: TGTGCCAGCAGCCAAGAACCGGGCACAGATACGCAGTATTTT. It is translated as CASSQEPGTDTQYF.